The clone carrying this T cell receptor (beta chain) was seen more than once but under ten times. This sample stems from a study of early T cells in non-severe SARS-CoV-2 infection. Overall study: Whole-blood bulk RNA, unsorted, was sequenced, and chains were unpaired.

The TCR library protocol attached unique molecular identifiers to the individual cDNA molecules. From the 5' RACE reads, TCRdb called clonotypes with MiXCR, one entry per CDR3 protein. The sample holds about 69,000 distinct CDR3 sequences; about 13% are singletons and the top ten take around an eighth. Germline trimming cut 4 bases from V and 0 bases from J; bases unmatched to any gene: 6. The CDR3 is made up of 17 amino acids. CDR1 is SGHRS, CDR2 YFSETQ, per germline. Sequenced: whole blood. The TCR sequence derives from an adult who was a healthcare worker with PCR-confirmed SARS-CoV-2 infection or an uninfected control (not recorded which). The chain combines TRBV5-1 with TRBJ1-4, with 10 nucleotides matching TRBD1. The CDR3 DNA reads TGCGCCAGCAGCCCAGGGACAGGGGTCTCAACTAATGAAAAACTGTTTTTT. Amino acid sequence: CASSPGTGVSTNEKLFF.